This TCR beta chain was sequenced for a study of blood T cell repertoires in COVID-19. As for the study in general: Material from acute and convalescent COVID-19 was sourced from the United States, Italy and Spain.

Per germline, CDR1 SGHRS and CDR2 YFSETQ. The junction had 0 bases not matched to a gene; V was cut back by 0 bases and J by 4 bases. The CDR3 consists of 14 residues. Recruits, aged roughly 18 to 95 years, lived in about two dozen US areas. Grouping used clinical history reported by participants in a survey and questionnaire. Concerning this clone: The same CDR3 can be traced to other DNA sequences in this sample.

Assay used: immunoSEQ multiplex PCR; TCRdb lists only in-frame clones, some missing. In the table there are approximately 450,000 clones, roughly 87% of which are singletons. This clonotype originated in a woman aged 18 to 35 with acute COVID-19. The sequenced material came from PBMCs or T cells enriched from blood (not recorded which). V gene TRBV5-1 combines with J gene TRBJ1-1, with 10 nucleotides matching TRBD1. The CDR3 nucleotides read TGCGCCAGCAGCTTGGGACAGGGGGCCACTGAAGCTTTCTTT. Its translation is CASSLGQGATEAFF.